The sequence of this T cell receptor beta chain was determined in a study of T cell responses to AZD1222 COVID-19 vaccine. Some second doses came at about 4 weeks and others at about 12 weeks; these were pooled. Findings and limits, study-wide: White British donors predominated, females outnumbered males, and clonal diversity was possibly underestimated. CD4 TCRs associated with vaccination spanned spike, dominating at 160-218 and 743-854. The reported proportion of spike-specific TCRs targeting unmutated variant regions was nearly half.

This CDR3 is built from 13 residues. Germline values: CDR1 MNHEY, CDR2 SVGAGI. This clone was observed a handful of times. Its antigen is as yet unknown. The junction differs from germline at one of its ends, possibly a read error. Assay: immunoSEQ multiplex PCR; the TCRdb copy retains only in-frame clones and omits some. Among roughly 100,000 clones listed, about nine tenths were seen once. The TCR comes from an adult who received the AZD1222 COVID-19 vaccine. The chain joins TRBV6-5 to TRBJ1-1; unclear D gene. The sequencing used peripheral blood, collected 28 days after the second AZD1222 dose. The CDR3 DNA sequence: TGTGCCAGCAGCTACTCCCTGAACACTGAAGCTTTCTTT. Translating it yields CASSYSLNTEAFF.